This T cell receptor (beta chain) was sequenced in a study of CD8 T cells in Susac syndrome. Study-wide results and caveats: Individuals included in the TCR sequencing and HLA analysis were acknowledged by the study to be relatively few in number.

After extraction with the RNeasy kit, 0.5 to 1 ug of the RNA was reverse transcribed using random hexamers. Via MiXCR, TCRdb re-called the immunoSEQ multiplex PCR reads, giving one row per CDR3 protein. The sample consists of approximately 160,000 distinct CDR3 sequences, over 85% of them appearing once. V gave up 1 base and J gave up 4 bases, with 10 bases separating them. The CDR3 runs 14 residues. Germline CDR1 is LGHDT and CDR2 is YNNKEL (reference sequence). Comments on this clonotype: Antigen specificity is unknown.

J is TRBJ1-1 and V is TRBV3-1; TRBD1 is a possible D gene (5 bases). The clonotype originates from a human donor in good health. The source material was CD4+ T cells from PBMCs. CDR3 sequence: CASSQGWDLTEAFF. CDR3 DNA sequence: TGTGCCAGCAGCCAAGGCTGGGACCTCACTGAAGCTTTCTTT. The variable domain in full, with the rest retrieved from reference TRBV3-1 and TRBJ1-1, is DTAVSQTPKYLVTQMGNDKSIKCEQNLGHDTMYWYKQDSKKFLKIMFSYNNKELIINETVPNRFSPKSPDKAHLNLHINSLELGDSAVYFCASSQGWDLTEAFFGQGTRLTVV.